Below are 15 T cell receptor beta chains sequenced from a single sample in a study of blood T cells in healthy people across ages. Primed by a sample-barcoded 5' primer and a J-beta primer mix, a second PCR proceeded for about 7 to 11 cycles. MiXCR was run by TCRdb on the 5' RACE reads, yielding one entry per CDR3 protein. The sample has some 800,000 distinct CDR3 sequences; more than 20% are singletons. This same sample was also part of a study on T cells of mothers and their children.

Sequencing used blood. Receptors were obtained from a boy younger than 18 in good health.

V is TRBV12-3 or TRBV12-4 and J is TRBJ1-3; a weak D match, TRBD1 (5 bases). The ends were cut back, 3 bases at V and 4 bases at J, with 10 bases in the middle. The CDR3 loop spans 14 amino acids. In DNA, the CDR3 is TGTGCCAGCAGTTTCGGCGGGGACGGAAACACCATATATTTT. Its translation is CASSFGGDGNTIYF.

This clonotype was found a few times. The genes are TRBV6-4 and TRBJ2-2, with D possibly being TRBD2 (6 bases). Germline V gene sequence: CDR1 MRHNA, CDR2 SNTAGT. There are 13 residues in the CDR3. The V and J ends lost 4 bases and 8 bases respectively, with 11 bases between them. The CDR3 loop is CASSASGEGELFF. DNA of the CDR3: TGTGCCAGCAGTGCCTCGGGGGAAGGGGAGCTGTTTTTT.

Concerning this clonotype itself: The junction and the germline gene differ at one end; a read error may be behind it. The V call is TRBV7-9, the J call TRBJ1-1, with D uncertain. Germline CDR1 SEHNR, CDR2 FQNEAQ (reference sequence). The CDR3 runs 13 residues. The CDR3 DNA follows: TGTGCCAGCAGCCATTTCCTGAACACTGAAGCCTTCTTT. The encoded protein is CASSHFLNTEAFF.

This clonotype was counted between two and nine times. The chain is built from TRBV7-9 and TRBJ1-2, with 7 bases aligning to TRBD1. The CDR3 runs to 14 residues. Germline V gene sequence: CDR1 SEHNR, CDR2 FQNEAQ (reference sequence). After removal of 4 bases from V and 2 bases from J, the junction contained 4 bases not matched to a gene. The CDR3 sequence: CASSSTTGNYGYTF. The CDR3 DNA reads as TGTGCCAGCAGCTCGACGACAGGGAACTATGGCTACACCTTC.

This chain joins TRBV29-1 and TRBJ2-1; TRBD2 matches at 7 bases. The CDR3 runs to 20 residues. CDR1 is SQVTM and CDR2 is ANQGSEA in the germline V gene. V gave up 4 bases and J gave up 2 bases; unmatched junction bases: 23. DNA for the CDR3: TGCAGCGTTGGCGGTTCTCTGGGGCTAGCGGACGACCTTACCTACAATGAGCAGTTCTTC. Translating it yields CSVGGSLGLADDLTYNEQFF.

The J gene is TRBJ2-1, the V gene TRBV29-1, with D hard to call. Germline CDR1 is SQVTM and CDR2 is ANQGSEA. V dropped 4 bases and J dropped 0 bases, with 7 bases sitting between them. The CDR3 has 13 amino acids. This CDR3 reads CSVVPTSYNEQFF. CDR3 DNA: TGCAGCGTTGTCCCAACCTCCTACAATGAGCAGTTCTTC.

This chain links TRBV28 with TRBJ1-5; the D is unclear. Germline V gene data show CDR1 as MDHEN and CDR2 as SYDVKM. CDR3 length: 15 residues. Trimming left V 6 bases short and J 4 bases short, with 16 bases between. The CDR3 sequence is CASSRIDTKNQPQHF. In nucleotides, the CDR3 is TGTGCCAGCAGCCGCATAGACACCAAAAATCAGCCCCAGCATTTT.

This rearrangement joins TRBV3-1 to TRBJ1-2; D call uncertain. Trimming shortened V by 7 bases and J by 4 bases, and 7 bases separated the two germline ends. This CDR3 is 11 amino acids long. Germline CDR1 LGHDT, CDR2 YNNKEL (reference sequence). CDR3 residues: CASTRGYGYTF. The DNA of the CDR3 is TGTGCCAGCACCCGGGGCTATGGCTACACCTTC.

This clonotype was observed a handful of times. The chain is built from TRBV28 and TRBJ2-7; D call uncertain. The CDR3 contains 15 residues. Germline loops: CDR1 MDHEN, CDR2 SYDVKM. V was pared by 1 base and J by 2 bases, with 12 bases between. CDR3 in DNA: TGTGCCAGCAGTTTATCCTGGGCCCCCGCCTACGAGCAGTACTTC. Amino acid sequence: CASSLSWAPAYEQYF.

The genes are TRBV10-3 and TRBJ2-5; D call uncertain. Germline values: CDR1 ENHRY, CDR2 SYGVKD. This CDR3 spans 12 amino acids. V dropped 11 bases and J dropped 4 bases, with 14 bases sitting between them. The DNA for the CDR3 is TGTGCCGTTGCCCAGGAGCGAGAGACCCAGTACTTC. This gives the protein CAVAQERETQYF.

This rearrangement joins TRBV6-5 to TRBJ2-5, with 9 nucleotides matching TRBD2. Germline V CDR1 and CDR2: MNHEY, SVGAGI. The junction had 4 bases not matched to a gene; V was cut back by 1 base and J by 1 base. The CDR3 consists of 16 residues. The CDR3, as DNA: TGTGCCAGCAGTTACTTAATAGCGGGGGCCCAAGAGACCCAGTACTTC. Its translation is CASSYLIAGAQETQYF.

The V gene is TRBV7-2, the J gene TRBJ2-7; 8 positions match TRBD2. Germline V gives CDR1 SGHTA, CDR2 FQGNSA. V gave up 2 bases and J gave up 7 bases; unmatched junction bases: 10. The CDR3 runs to 15 residues. The CDR3 bases are TGTGCCAGCAGCTTAACAACTAGCGGCCTAGGGGAGCAGTACTTC. Protein sequence: CASSLTTSGLGEQYF.

The genes are TRBV6-1 and TRBJ2-3; no clear D gene. V shed 4 bases and J shed 1 base, with 12 bases lying between them. CDR1 and CDR2 from the germline V gene are MNHNS and SASEGT. This CDR3 contains 15 residues. The CDR3 DNA sequence: TGTGCCAGCAGTGGGATCTCTGGGGGCACAGATACGCAGTATTTT. This encodes CASSGISGGTDTQYF.

The chain carries TRBV9 and TRBJ2-6; the D call may be TRBD1 or TRBD2 (5 bases each). CDR3 length equals 21 residues. The V and J ends lost 1 base and 1 base respectively, with 24 bases between them. Germline CDR1 reads SGDLS; CDR2 reads YYNGEE. CDR3 sequence: CASSVKSGQIDHPSGANVLTF. The DNA of the CDR3 is TGTGCCAGCAGCGTAAAGTCGGGGCAGATCGACCATCCATCTGGGGCCAACGTCCTGACTTTC.

This clonotype was detected a few times. CDR3 DNA sequence: TGTGCCGGGAGGGGAGCCAGCGCGAACACCGGGGAGCTGTTTTTT. This translates into CAGRGASANTGELFF. The chain employs TRBV6-6 and TRBJ2-2, with TRBD2 identical over 7 bases. The CDR3 loop spans 15 amino acids. J lost 0 bases, V lost 11 bases, and 9 bases had no gene match. The germline gives CDR1 MNHNY, CDR2 SVGAGI (reference sequence).